This TCR beta chain came from a study of T cells in narcolepsy. Germline CDR1 reads SGHTA; CDR2 reads FQGNSA. The CDR3 consists of 16 residues. V gave up 5 bases and J gave up 4 bases; unmatched junction bases: 13. Measured with immunoSEQ multiplex PCR; TCRdb has only the in-frame clones, and not every one. Of some 20,000 clones listed, roughly 80% were seen once; the top ten hold 1.5% to 2%. Sequenced material: memory (CD45RA-) CD4+ T cells from blood. The chain carries TRBV7-2 and TRBJ1-2, with 7 bases that match TRBD1. This receptor was identified in a human donor in good health. CDR3 loop: CASSLNARQGGYGYTF. The CDR3 nucleotides are TGTGCCAGCAGCCTAAACGCCAGACAGGGAGGCTATGGCTACACCTTC.